This T cell receptor beta chain was obtained from a study of T cells in localized non-small cell lung cancer. Study outcomes and limitations: Peak T cell clonality was found in uninvolved adjacent lung, exceeding tumor.

TCRdb's table, derived via immunoSEQ multiplex PCR, lists solely in-frame clones and lacks some. This sample has tens of thousands of clones; about 88% occur once, and the top ten carry about 29%. As concerns this clone: Its antigen is unknown.

The V end lost 1 base, the J end lost 7 bases, and 7 bases lay between the germline ends. The germline V gene encodes CDR1 SGHTA and CDR2 FQGNSA. The length of the CDR3 is 12 residues. The sequenced sample was peripheral blood, obtained before any cancer treatment. This sequence joins TRBV7-2 and TRBJ1-2; D gene unclear. The TCR comes from a male donor at least 60 years old with stage I squamous cell lung carcinoma. CDR3 sequence (DNA): TGTGCCAGCAGCTTAGATCGGTTTGGCTACACCTTC. Translation: CASSLDRFGYTF.